Sequencing of this T cell receptor (beta chain) was carried out in a study of OX40 agonist ivuxolimab in advanced cancers. Study as a whole: Head and neck, renal cell, melanoma or hepatocellular carcinoma were the cancers that dose-escalation patients had. The study, taken as a whole, reports: At 0.1 to 3.0 mg/kg, clonal expansion of CD4+ and CD8+ blood T cells had occurred by week 6. Expanded clones were, on average, more numerous in CD8+ T cells than in CD4+.

Comments on this clone: Its antigen remains unidentified.

The CDR3 extends over 16 amino acids. The J segment lost 5 bases and the V segment lost 4 bases, leaving 12 bases of the junction unmatched. Looked up from germline, CDR1 is LGHNA and CDR2 is YNFKEQ. Measured with immunoSEQ multiplex PCR; TCRdb has only the in-frame clones, and not every one. The sample yields over 80,000 clones, under 90% seen once. The sequence was obtained from an adult with an advanced solid tumor such as melanoma, head and neck, liver or kidney cancer. The starting material was CD4+ or CD8+ T cells sorted from blood, obtained in a trial of the OX40 agonist ivuxolimab. This sequence joins TRBV4-2 and TRBJ2-5, with 8 bases aligning to TRBD2. In nucleotides, the CDR3 is TGTGCCAGCAGCCTCGAGCCGGGAGGGAGGGTGGAGACCCAGTACTTC. It codes for CASSLEPGGRVETQYF.